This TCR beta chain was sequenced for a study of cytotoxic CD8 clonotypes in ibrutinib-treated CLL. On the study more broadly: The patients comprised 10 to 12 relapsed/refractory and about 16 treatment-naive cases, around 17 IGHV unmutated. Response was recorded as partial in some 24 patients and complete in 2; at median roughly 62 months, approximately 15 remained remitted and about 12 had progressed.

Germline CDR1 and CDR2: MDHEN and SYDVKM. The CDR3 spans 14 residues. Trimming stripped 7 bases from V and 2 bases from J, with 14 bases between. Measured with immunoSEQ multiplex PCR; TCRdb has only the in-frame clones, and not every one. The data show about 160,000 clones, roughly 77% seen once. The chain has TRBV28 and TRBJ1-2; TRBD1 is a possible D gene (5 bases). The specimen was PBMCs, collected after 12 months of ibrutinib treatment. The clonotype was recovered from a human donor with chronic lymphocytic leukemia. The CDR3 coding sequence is TGTGCCAGCACCCAAGGGGCGGGAAACTATGGCTACACCTTC. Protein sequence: CASTQGAGNYGYTF.